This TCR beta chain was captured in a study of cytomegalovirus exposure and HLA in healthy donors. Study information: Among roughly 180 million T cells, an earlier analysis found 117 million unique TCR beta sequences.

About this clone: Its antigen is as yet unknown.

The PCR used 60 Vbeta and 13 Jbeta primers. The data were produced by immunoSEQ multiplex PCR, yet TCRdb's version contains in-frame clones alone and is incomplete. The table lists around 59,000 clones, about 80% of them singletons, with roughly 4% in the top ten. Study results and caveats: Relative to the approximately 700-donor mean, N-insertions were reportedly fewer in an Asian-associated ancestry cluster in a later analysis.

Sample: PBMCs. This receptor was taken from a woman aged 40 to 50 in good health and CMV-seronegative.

The CDR3 spells CASSLEAFGLSSYEQYF. In DNA, the CDR3 is TGTGCCAGCAGCTTAGAGGCGTTCGGACTGAGCTCCTACGAGCAGTACTTC. The gene calls are TRBV11-2 and TRBJ2-7; maybe TRBD2 (5 bases). The germline V and J ends were trimmed by 0 bases and 0 bases, with 15 bases remaining between them. There are 17 residues in the CDR3. Germline CDR1 reads SGHAT; CDR2 reads FQNNGV. The variable domain in full, completed from reference TRBV11-2 and TRBJ2-7, reads EAGVAQSPRYKIIEKRQSVAFWCNPISGHATLYWYQQILGQGPKLLIQFQNNGVVDDSQLPKDRFSAERLKGVDSTLKIQPAKLEDSAVYLCASSLEAFGLSSYEQYFGPGTRLTVT.